Presented here are 14 T cell receptor beta chains from one specimen sequenced in a study of blood T cell repertoires in COVID-19. This table comes from immunoSEQ multiplex PCR, and its TCRdb copy is limited to in-frame clones, with some not included. This repertoire shows some 250,000 clones, more than 75% found once; its top ten account for 0.9% to 1%. Sequencing was done on a sample of peripheral blood. Source of these receptors: a woman between 35 and 50 years old who had recovered from COVID-19.

V usage is TRBV14 and J usage is TRBJ2-2; D perhaps matches TRBD2 (6 bases). CDR3 length: 16 amino acids. Trimming cost V 0 bases and J 7 bases, with 15 bases left between them. In germline, CDR1 is SGHDN, CDR2 FVKESK. Here the CDR3 reads CASSQDRDWGYGELFF. The CDR3 nucleotides read TGTGCCAGCAGCCAAGACCGGGACTGGGGCTACGGGGAGCTGTTTTTT.

This clone appeared once. J is TRBJ1-4 and V is TRBV19; maybe TRBD1 (5 bases). The germline V and J ends were trimmed by 6 bases and 11 bases, with 16 bases remaining between them. This CDR3 contains 13 residues. Germline CDR1 LNHDA, CDR2 SQIVND (reference sequence). The CDR3 bases are TGTGCCAGTAGCCCCAGGGCCCAGCCCAAACTGTTTTTT. Its protein is CASSPRAQPKLFF.

This chain connects TRBV7-2 to TRBJ2-3; the D is unclear. This CDR3 has 15 amino acids. The V end was cut by 0 bases, the J end by 1 base, with 8 bases between. The germline V gene has CDR1 SGHTA and CDR2 FQGNSA. CDR3 in amino acids: CASSLASVGTDTQYF. Written as DNA, the CDR3 is TGTGCCAGCAGCTTAGCTTCGGTGGGCACAGATACGCAGTATTTT.

V gene TRBV19 combines with J gene TRBJ2-3, with no clear D. Trimming pared 3 bases from V and 1 base from J, leaving 14 bases between. This CDR3 is 16 amino acids long. CDR1 LNHDA and CDR2 SQIVND come from the germline V gene (reference sequence). This chain's CDR3 is CASSMGWPVGTDTQYF. In DNA form, the CDR3 reads TGTGCCAGTAGTATGGGCTGGCCAGTGGGCACAGATACGCAGTATTTT.

The chain combines TRBV3-1 (or the pseudogene TRBV3-2) with TRBJ1-2, with a weak D call TRBD1 (5 bases). V shed 4 bases and J shed 4 bases, with 10 bases lying between them. Germline V gene sequence: CDR1 LGHDT, CDR2 YNNKEL (reference sequence). CDR3 length: 13 residues. CDR3 DNA sequence: TGTGCCAGCAGCCCCGTTGGGGCCTATGGCTACACCTTC. This encodes CASSPVGAYGYTF.

The gene calls are TRBV11-3 and TRBJ2-1; 10 bases map to TRBD1. V shed 5 bases and J 9 bases; nucleotides not matched to a gene: 7. The germline gives CDR1 SGHNT, CDR2 YENEEA. The CDR3 spans 14 residues. The CDR3 nucleotides are TGTGCCAGCAGCCCACGGACAGGGGGGTCTGAGCAGTTCTTC. This sequence encodes CASSPRTGGSEQFF.

The J gene is TRBJ2-1, the V gene TRBV5-1, with 13 positions matching TRBD2. With 3 bases clipped from V and 4 bases from J, the junction kept 4 bases outside the gene matches. Germline V CDR1 and CDR2: SGHRS, YFSETQ. The CDR3 sequence is 16 residues long. CDR3 sequence reads: CASSSGLAGQYNEQFF. CDR3 nucleotide sequence: TGCGCCAGCAGCTCGGGACTAGCGGGGCAGTACAATGAGCAGTTCTTC.

V and J are TRBV6-6 and TRBJ1-1; maybe TRBD1 (6 bases). CDR1 and CDR2 (germline): MNHNY, SVGAGI (reference sequence). V was cut by 6 bases and J by 1 base, with 12 bases left in between. The CDR3 has 14 amino acids. CDR3 in amino acids: CASRTRGQNTEAFF. CDR3 DNA: TGTGCCAGCAGGACCAGGGGACAGAACACTGAAGCTTTCTTT.

The rearrangement links TRBV9 to TRBJ2-2; 10 nucleotides line up with TRBD1. The V gene's germline CDR1 is SGDLS and CDR2 YYNGEE. CDR3 size: 16 residues. With 0 bases clipped from V and 3 bases from J, the junction kept 2 bases outside the gene matches. The CDR3 region is CASSVAGTGDTGELFF. CDR3 DNA: TGTGCCAGCAGCGTAGCTGGGACAGGGGACACCGGGGAGCTGTTTTTT.

CDR3 nucleotide sequence: TGTGCCAGCAGCCCCCGGACAGGGCTAGGGTACACTGAAGCTTTCTTT. Its protein product is CASSPRTGLGYTEAFF. The rearrangement joins TRBV7-2 to TRBJ1-1; 8 bases are shared with TRBD1. With V trimmed by 5 bases and J by 3 bases, 11 bases remained unmatched. Germline CDR1 is SGHTA and CDR2 is FQGNSA. The CDR3 is 16 residues long.

The CDR3 here is CASSQGWGQGAFEQFF. The CDR3 DNA reads TGTGCCAGCAGCCAAGGATGGGGACAGGGGGCTTTTGAGCAGTTCTTC. The chain recombines TRBV3-1 (or the pseudogene TRBV3-2) with TRBJ2-1; 12 positions agree with TRBD1. The J segment lost 9 bases and the V segment lost 1 base, leaving 7 bases of the junction unmatched. The CDR3 runs 16 residues. Germline V gene data show CDR1 as LGHDT and CDR2 as YNNKEL (reference sequence).

The CDR3, as DNA: TGCGCCAGCAGGGAGGCAGGAGGGTCCTATGGCTACACCTTC. Protein sequence: CASREAGGSYGYTF. The rearrangement links TRBV4-3 to TRBJ1-2, with D unclear. This CDR3 has 14 amino acids. The V gene lost 6 bases and the J gene lost 4 bases, with 15 bases spanning the gap. The germline CDR1 and CDR2 sequences are LGHNA and YSLEER.

This chain uses TRBV7-2 with TRBJ1-3; D remains ambiguous. The V end was cut by 5 bases, the J end by 1 base, with 15 bases between. Germline V gives CDR1 SGHTA, CDR2 FQGNSA. This CDR3 is built from 16 residues. Here the CDR3 DNA reads TGTGCCAGCAGCCCCGGACCCGGGAGGTCTGGAAACACCATATATTTT. Protein sequence: CASSPGPGRSGNTIYF.

The chain has TRBV4-3 and TRBJ1-1; D not resolved. Germline-derived CDR1 and CDR2 are LGHNA and YSLEER. Trimming stripped 0 bases from V and 6 bases from J, with 11 bases between. The CDR3 covers 14 residues. CDR3 nucleotide sequence: TGCGCCAGCAGCCAAGAGCACGAGGGCTCTGAAGCTTTCTTT. It codes for CASSQEHEGSEAFF.